This T cell receptor beta chain came from a study of T cell changes during pregnancy in multiple sclerosis. Repertoires were generated with immunoSEQ multiplex PCR, while TCRdb's copy carries only in-frame clones and drops some. Here the sample spans some 70,000 clones, roughly 92% being singletons. Trimming removed 1 base from V and 3 bases from J; junction bases left unmatched: 7. This CDR3 has 18 amino acids. Germline values: CDR1 LGHNA, CDR2 YNFKEQ. The sequencing used CD8+ T cells from peripheral blood mononuclear cells, collected in the third trimester of pregnancy. The sequence came from a female donor in good health, enrolled as a control in a pregnancy study. The chain recombines TRBV4-2 with TRBJ2-7; 15 nucleotides line up with TRBD2. CDR3 DNA: TGTGCCAGCAGCCAAGTCCATCGGACTAGCGGGGGGGTCTACGAGCAGTACTTC. It is translated as CASSQVHRTSGGVYEQYF.